The 6 T cell receptor beta chains presented below share a single source sample, sequenced in a study of cytomegalovirus exposure and HLA in healthy donors. The PCR employed 60 Vbeta primers together with 13 Jbeta primers. The repertoire was sequenced with immunoSEQ multiplex PCR; TCRdb's copy has only in-frame clones and lacks some. The data show some 150,000 clones, approximately 80% seen once. The sequenced sample was PBMCs. All receptors derive from a woman in her twenties or thirties in good health and CMV-seropositive.

This clone was seen once. The chain combines TRBV18 with TRBJ2-7; a possible D gene is TRBD2 (6 bases). CDR1 is KGHSH and CDR2 is LQKENI in the germline V gene. CDR3 size: 15 residues. V lost 3 bases and J 5 bases, leaving 17 bases between the germline ends. This chain's CDR3 is CASSPTTPREDEQYF. The CDR3, as DNA: TGTGCCAGCTCACCTACCACGCCCAGGGAGGACGAGCAGTACTTC.

This sequence joins TRBV4-2 and TRBJ2-3; D is possibly TRBD2 (5 bases). Germline loops: CDR1 LGHNA, CDR2 YNFKEQ. Trimming cost V 0 bases and J 4 bases, with 14 bases left between them. The CDR3 loop spans 16 amino acids. Written as DNA, the CDR3 is TGTGCCAGCAGCCAAGAGGGCCGGGGTGGGTCAGATACGCAGTATTTT. It is translated as CASSQEGRGGSDTQYF.

V is TRBV28 and J is TRBJ1-1, with D uncertain. The V gene lost 2 bases and the J gene lost 6 bases, with 19 bases spanning the gap. The CDR3 contains 16 residues. Per germline, CDR1 MDHEN and CDR2 SYDVKM. CDR3 region: CASSLIFGGESAEAFF. For the CDR3, the DNA is TGTGCCAGCAGTTTAATCTTTGGCGGGGAATCGGCTGAAGCTTTCTTT. Supplemented by reference TRBV28 and TRBJ1-1, the full variable domain reads DVKVTQSSRYLVKRTGEKVFLECVQDMDHENMFWYRQDPGLGLRLIYFSYDVKMKEKGDIPEGYSVSREKKERFSLILESASTNQTSMYLCASSLIFGGESAEAFFGQGTRLTVV.

The chain uses TRBV7-2 and TRBJ1-6, with 10 bases identical to TRBD1. The germline V gene encodes CDR1 SGHTA and CDR2 FQGNSA. This CDR3 has 15 amino acids. Unmatched junction bases numbered 8, after V lost 5 bases and J lost 10 bases. The DNA for the CDR3 is TGTGCCAGCAGCCCCCGGGACAGGGGAAAGTCACCCCTCCACTTT. Translating it yields CASSPRDRGKSPLHF.

This clone was recorded once. The chain employs TRBV4-1 and TRBJ1-1, with 9 bases matching TRBD1. Germline V gene sequence: CDR1 MGHRA, CDR2 YSYEKL. CDR3 length: 17 amino acids. V was pared by 1 base and J by 1 base, with 7 bases of the junction left unmatched. CDR3 DNA: TGCGCCAGCAGCCAAGTCTTGACAGGGGGGTGGAACACTGAAGCTTTCTTT. This gives the protein CASSQVLTGGWNTEAFF.

This sequence joins TRBV11-3 and TRBJ2-5, with TRBD2 matching 9 bases. This CDR3 region has 16 residues. Germline CDR1 SGHNT, CDR2 YENEEA. Germline trimming cut 6 bases from V and 4 bases from J; bases unmatched to any gene: 12. The CDR3: CASSSTAGGRGETQYF. CDR3 bases: TGTGCCAGCAGTTCGACGGCGGGGGGGAGGGGAGAGACCCAGTACTTC.